These 12 T cell receptor beta chains originate from one sample sequenced in a study of T cells after yellow fever vaccination. Each CDR3 protein is one row after TCRdb ran MiXCR on the 5' RACE reads. The data contain under 550,000 distinct CDR3 sequences, around a fifth of them singletons. The sequenced sample was PBMCs, obtained about 21 days after the first yellow fever vaccination. The receptors come from a man aged 18 to 30 who received the YFV17D yellow fever vaccine.

This chain connects TRBV7-2 to TRBJ2-2; TRBD1 matches at 7 bases. The length of the CDR3 is 16 residues. J was trimmed by 7 bases and V by 1 base; bases with no gene match: 9. Per the germline V gene, CDR1 is SGHTA and CDR2 is FQGNSA. The CDR3 region has the DNA TGTGCCAGCAGCTTAGACCGCAGGGGGAGTCTCGGGGAGCTGTTTTTT. Its protein is CASSLDRRGSLGELFF.

This clonotype was seen many times. The chain employs TRBV5-1 and TRBJ2-7; 12 bases match TRBD1. CDR1 is SGHRS, CDR2 YFSETQ, per germline. Trimming removed 4 bases from V and 5 bases from J; junction bases left unmatched: 4. This CDR3 region has 14 residues. CDR3 amino acids: CASSGTGGFHEQYF. The DNA of the CDR3 is TGCGCCAGCAGCGGGACAGGGGGCTTCCACGAGCAGTACTTC.

The rearrangement joins TRBV5-6 to TRBJ1-4; D not resolved. The germline CDR1 and CDR2 sequences are SGHDT and YYEEEE. V shed 7 bases and J shed 6 bases, with 22 bases lying between them. The CDR3 covers 16 residues. The CDR3 DNA follows: TGTGCCAGCGCCACTAGCCCGGTACCTGTGGATGAAAAACTGTTTTTT. Protein: CASATSPVPVDEKLFF.

This clonotype was seen at least ten times. The chain couples TRBV5-1 to TRBJ2-2; 8 bases are shared with TRBD2. Germline loops: CDR1 SGHRS, CDR2 YFSETQ. V shed 5 bases, J shed 0 bases, and the junction held 9 bases outside the gene matches. The CDR3 loop spans 17 amino acids. The CDR3 DNA is TGCGCCAGCAGTAAGCGAGCGGGGGTACCGAACACCGGGGAGCTGTTTTTT. It yields the protein CASSKRAGVPNTGELFF.

The chain is built from TRBV7-2 and TRBJ1-5; 8 bases agree with TRBD1. Germline CDR1 SGHTA, CDR2 FQGNSA. V shed 3 bases, J shed 3 bases, and the junction held 4 bases outside the gene matches. This CDR3 has 15 residues. CDR3 in DNA: TGTGCCAGCAGCTTTGACAGGGGATTCAATCAGCCCCAGCATTTT. Its protein is CASSFDRGFNQPQHF. Looking up the rest from reference TRBV7-2 and TRBJ1-5 gives the full variable domain: GAGVSQSPSNKVTEKGKDVELRCDPISGHTALYWYRQSLGQGLEFLIYFQGNSAPDKSGLPSDRFSAERTGGSVSTLTIQRTQQEDSAVYLCASSFDRGFNQPQHFGDGTRLSIL.

The rearrangement uses TRBV20-1 and TRBJ2-3; TRBD1 matches at 11 bases. The trim removed 6 bases at V and 4 bases at J, leaving 6 bases unmatched. The CDR3 spans 14 residues. CDR1 DFQATT and CDR2 SNEGSKA come from the germline V gene (reference sequence). In DNA form, the CDR3 reads TGCAGTGCGGAACAGGGACAGGGGGCAGATACGCAGTATTTT. This encodes CSAEQGQGADTQYF.

The V call is TRBV5-5, the J call TRBJ1-6; no definite D call. The CDR3 consists of 13 residues. The germline CDR1 and CDR2 sequences are SGHKS and YYEKEE (reference sequence). V was shortened by 5 bases and J by 9 bases, with 12 bases between the two germline ends. CDR3 bases: TGTGCCAGCAGACCCTGGGGAAGTTCACCCCTCCACTTT. Its protein product is CASRPWGSSPLHF.

This clonotype was seen more than once but under ten times. This chain connects TRBV7-9 to TRBJ2-2; D unresolved. Trimming took 4 bases from V and 7 from J, leaving 19 bases between them. Germline CDR1 SEHNR, CDR2 FQNEAQ (reference sequence). The CDR3 extends over 16 amino acids. CDR3 residues: CASSSLGGRPSGELFF. The DNA of the CDR3 is TGTGCCAGCAGCTCCTTGGGCGGCAGGCCCAGCGGGGAGCTGTTTTTT.

This clonotype came up many times. The V call is TRBV12-3 or TRBV12-4, the J call TRBJ2-1; D not resolved. The CDR3 runs 11 residues. Trimming stripped 8 bases from V and 1 base from J, with 3 bases between. CDR3 nucleotides: TGTGCCAGCGGGTCCTACAATGAGCAGTTCTTC. Encoded protein: CASGSYNEQFF.

This clonotype was counted many times. V usage is TRBV7-2 and J usage is TRBJ2-5; D gene uncertain. This CDR3 is built from 16 residues. V was shortened by 0 bases and J by 2 bases, with 13 bases between the two germline ends. Per germline, CDR1 SGHTA and CDR2 FQGNSA. DNA of the CDR3: TGTGCCAGCAGCTTAGCGGGGAACCTGCCTCAAGAGACCCAGTACTTC. Amino acid sequence: CASSLAGNLPQETQYF. Variable domain in full (rest from reference TRBV7-2 and TRBJ2-5): GAGVSQSPSNKVTEKGKDVELRCDPISGHTALYWYRQSLGQGLEFLIYFQGNSAPDKSGLPSDRFSAERTGGSVSTLTIQRTQQEDSAVYLCASSLAGNLPQETQYFGPGTRLLVL.

J is TRBJ2-5 and V is TRBV12-5; 13 bases are shared with TRBD2. This CDR3 has 17 residues. CDR1 and CDR2 (germline): LGHNT, FRNRAP. V shed 3 bases and J 1 base; nucleotides not matched to a gene: 5. The CDR3 DNA is TGTGCTAGTGGTTTCAAAGGACTAGCGGGGGTCCAAGAGACCCAGTACTTC. It specifies CASGFKGLAGVQETQYF.

The table lists this clonotype with a few counts. The V and J genes are TRBV6-1 and TRBJ1-3; the D is unclear. V lost 4 bases and J 0 bases, leaving 13 bases between the germline ends. Looked up from germline, CDR1 is MNHNS and CDR2 is SASEGT. The CDR3 covers 16 residues. The CDR3 region has the DNA TGTGCCAGCAGTGGAACGAACGCAGACTCTGGAAACACCATATATTTT. This gives the protein CASSGTNADSGNTIYF.